The TCR beta chain under discussion was sequenced for a study of blood T cell repertoires in COVID-19. The table came from immunoSEQ multiplex PCR; TCRdb's copy has only in-frame clones and leaves some out. This repertoire shows approximately 230,000 clones, roughly 80% found once; its top ten account for about 9%. The CDR3 totals 15 residues. The V gene end was trimmed by 0 bases and the J gene end by 12 bases; junction bases not matched to a gene: 8. Germline V gene data show CDR1 as LNHDA and CDR2 as SQIVND (reference sequence). The chain joins TRBV19 to TRBJ1-6; TRBD1 matches at 7 bases. The specimen was peripheral blood. This clonotype was obtained from an elderly man with acute or convalescent COVID-19. The CDR3 here is CASSIDSTGREPLHF. The CDR3, as DNA: TGTGCCAGTAGTATAGATTCGACAGGGCGCGAACCCCTCCACTTT.